The 12 T cell receptor beta chains in this list originate from one sample, sequenced in a study of CD8+ T cells in alopecia areata. TCR sequencing used cDNA made by reverse transcription of extracted RNA. TCRdb's table, derived via immunoSEQ multiplex PCR, lists solely in-frame clones and lacks some. The data hold roughly 200,000 clones, with roughly 56% observed a single time. Sequencing used CD8+ T cells sorted from blood. These receptors came from a human donor in good health.

The gene calls are TRBV5-1 and TRBJ2-1; TRBD1 might be the D (6 bases). CDR1 SGHRS and CDR2 YFSETQ come from the germline V gene. V was trimmed by 6 bases and J by 3 bases, leaving 16 bases between them. The length of the CDR3 is 15 residues. The CDR3 loop reads CASTPTGAHYNEQFF. The CDR3 DNA reads TGCGCCAGCACCCCGACAGGAGCACACTACAATGAGCAGTTCTTC. Variable domain in full (rest from reference TRBV5-1 and TRBJ2-1): KAGVTQTPRYLIKTRGQQVTLSCSPISGHRSVSWYQQTPGQGLQFLFEYFSETQRNKGNFPGRFSGRQFSNSRSEMNVSTLELGDSALYLCASTPTGAHYNEQFFGPGTRLTVL.

The V gene is TRBV5-6, the J gene TRBJ2-3; D may correspond to TRBD1 or TRBD2 (6 bases each). The CDR3 length is 18 residues. Per germline, CDR1 SGHDT and CDR2 YYEEEE. V dropped 4 bases and J dropped 2 bases, with 23 bases sitting between them. In nucleotides, the CDR3 is TGTGCCAGCAGCGCCTTCCACGGGGGCCCCAGCCTCACAGATACGCAGTATTTT. Amino acids: CASSAFHGGPSLTDTQYF.

The chain joins TRBV29-1 to TRBJ1-1; D remains unclear. The length of the CDR3 is 13 residues. The germline V gene has CDR1 SQVTM and CDR2 ANQGSEA. The V end lost 7 bases, the J end lost 1 base, and 13 bases lay between the germline ends. The CDR3 coding sequence is TGCAGCGCCAGGCTGGACGGGAACACTGAAGCTTTCTTT. This translates into CSARLDGNTEAFF.

This clone came up a few times. The V call is TRBV7-9, the J call TRBJ2-1; perhaps TRBD1 as D (5 bases). Trimming pared 1 base from V and 7 bases from J, leaving 14 bases between. The CDR3 is 15 residues long. Germline V gene lookup returns CDR1 SEHNR and CDR2 FQNEAQ (reference sequence). The CDR3 DNA follows: TGTGCCAGCAGCTTAGGAAACGGCCAGGGTAATGAGCAGTTCTTC. Residues: CASSLGNGQGNEQFF.

This clone was observed a few times. The chain combines TRBV11-2 with TRBJ2-1; D might be TRBD2 (6 bases). V was clipped by 2 bases and J by 0 bases, with 11 bases between them. CDR1 and CDR2 (germline): SGHAT, FQNNGV. This CDR3 region has 16 residues. CDR3 in DNA: TGTGCCAGCAGCTTACGCGGGGCGAGCTCCTACAATGAGCAGTTCTTC. It codes for CASSLRGASSYNEQFF.

J is TRBJ2-3 and V is TRBV14; no clear D. This CDR3 is built from 14 residues. Germline loops: CDR1 SGHDN, CDR2 FVKESK. V was clipped by 1 base and J by 5 bases, with 10 bases between them. For the CDR3, the DNA is TGTGCCAGCAGCCAAGCCCCCCTCATAGATACGCAGTATTTT. This gives the protein CASSQAPLIDTQYF. Based on the CDR3 plus reference TRBV14 and TRBJ2-3, the full variable domain is EAGVTQFPSHSVIEKGQTVTLRCDPISGHDNLYWYRRVMGKEIKFLLHFVKESKQDESGMPNNRFLAERTGGTYSTLKVQPAELEDSGVYFCASSQAPLIDTQYFGPGTRLTVL.

The V and J genes are TRBV7-9 and TRBJ2-3; D gene unclear. Germline CDR1 reads SEHNR; CDR2 reads FQNEAQ (reference sequence). V was cut by 3 bases and J by 6 bases, with 10 bases left in between. The CDR3 is 13 residues long. The CDR3 nucleotides are TGTGCCAGCAGCTTCATCACCGAGGATACGCAGTATTTT. Residues: CASSFITEDTQYF.

The chain has TRBV29-1 and TRBJ1-1; maybe TRBD1 (5 bases). V dropped 7 bases and J dropped 0 bases, with 15 bases sitting between them. This CDR3 is 14 amino acids long. Germline V gene lookup returns CDR1 SQVTM and CDR2 ANQGSEA. Here the CDR3 DNA reads TGCAGCGCCCCCGGGACGTACATGAACACTGAAGCTTTCTTT. Translated: CSAPGTYMNTEAFF.

The genes are TRBV29-1 and TRBJ2-1, with D tentatively TRBD1 or TRBD2 (5 bases each). Germline V gene lookup returns CDR1 SQVTM and CDR2 ANQGSEA. The CDR3 has 14 residues. Trimming shortened V by 7 bases and J by 2 bases, and 15 bases separated the two germline ends. The CDR3 coding sequence is TGCAGCGCCCACCAGGGACCTACCTACAATGAGCAGTTCTTC. Encoded protein: CSAHQGPTYNEQFF.

There are a few counts of this clone. CDR3 DNA: TGTGCCAGCAGCCTGGGACGGGAGGTGAATGAGCAGTTCTTC. Translated, it gives CASSLGREVNEQFF. The J gene is TRBJ2-1, the V gene TRBV5-6; 7 nucleotides agree with TRBD2. This CDR3 spans 14 amino acids. The V gene end was trimmed by 4 bases and the J gene end by 7 bases; junction bases not matched to a gene: 8. Per the germline V gene, CDR1 is SGHDT and CDR2 is YYEEEE.

The chain is built from TRBV4-1 and TRBJ2-3, with 9 bases identical to TRBD2. The CDR3 extends over 17 amino acids. Germline V gene data show CDR1 as MGHRA and CDR2 as YSYEKL. V lost 0 bases to trimming and J lost 5 bases; unmatched junction nucleotides: 9. DNA of the CDR3: TGCGCCAGCAGCCAAGAAGGGCTAGCGGGGACCAAAGATACGCAGTATTTT. Translated: CASSQEGLAGTKDTQYF.

This sequence joins TRBV13 and TRBJ2-3; TRBD2 agrees at 7 bases. The germline V gene has CDR1 PRHDT and CDR2 FYEKMQ (reference sequence). The junction had 5 bases not matched to a gene; V was cut back by 4 bases and J by 1 base. The CDR3 spans 15 residues. The CDR3 region is CASSSAGDRTDTQYF. CDR3 DNA: TGTGCCAGCAGCTCCGCGGGGGACCGCACAGATACGCAGTATTTT.